The table lists the clone carrying this T cell receptor (beta chain) with many counts. Its antigen remains unidentified. An expansion of CD8+CD57+ cells by flow cytometry had been shown in patients chosen for sequencing. Severe acquired aplastic anemia was diagnosed in all patients. The CDR3 is 13 residues long. The V gene end was trimmed by 6 bases and the J gene end by 5 bases; junction bases not matched to a gene: 4. In germline, CDR1 is MNHNY, CDR2 SVGAGI (reference sequence). Using genomic DNA as the template, TCR beta VDJ and CDR3 profiling was carried out. Each CDR3 protein is one row after TCRdb ran MiXCR on the reads. Here the sample spans approximately 130,000 distinct CDR3 sequences, about 43% being singletons. These data are taken from a study of CD8+CD57+ T cells in acquired aplastic anemia. Whole-study findings and limits: The study identified under 30 CD8+ CDR3 sequences shared by patients and controls.

This sequence was found in a human donor with aplastic anemia. The chain couples TRBV6-6 to TRBJ1-5; 7 bases fit TRBD1. The sample was sorted CD4+, CD8+, or CD8+CD57+ T cells (not recorded which) from PBMCs. In DNA form, the CDR3 reads TGTGCCAGCAGGACAGGGCCCCATCAGCCCCAGCATTTT. Translating gives CASRTGPHQPQHF.